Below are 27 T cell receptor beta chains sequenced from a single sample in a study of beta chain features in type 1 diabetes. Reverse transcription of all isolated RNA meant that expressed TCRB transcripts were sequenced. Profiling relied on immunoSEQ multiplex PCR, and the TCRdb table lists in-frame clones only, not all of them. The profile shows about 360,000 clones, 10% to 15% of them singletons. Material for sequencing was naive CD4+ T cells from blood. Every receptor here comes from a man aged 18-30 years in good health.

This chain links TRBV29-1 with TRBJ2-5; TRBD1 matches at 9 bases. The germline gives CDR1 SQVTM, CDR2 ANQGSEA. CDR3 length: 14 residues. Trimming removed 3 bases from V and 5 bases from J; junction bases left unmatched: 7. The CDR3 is CSVEVTGGSETQYF. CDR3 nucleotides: TGCAGCGTTGAGGTGACAGGGGGATCGGAGACCCAGTACTTC.

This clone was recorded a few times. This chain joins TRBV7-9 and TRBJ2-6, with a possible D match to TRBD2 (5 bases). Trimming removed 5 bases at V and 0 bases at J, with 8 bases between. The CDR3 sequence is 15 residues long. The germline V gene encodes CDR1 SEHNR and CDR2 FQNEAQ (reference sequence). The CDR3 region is CASSLRGSGANVLTF. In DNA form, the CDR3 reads TGTGCCAGCAGCCTCCGGGGCTCTGGGGCCAACGTCCTGACTTTC.

The CDR3 DNA is TGTGCCAGCTCACTGGCTGGGAGCTCCTACAATGAGCAGTTCTTC. Amino acids: CASSLAGSSYNEQFF. The rearrangement uses TRBV18 and TRBJ2-1; D is perhaps TRBD2 (5 bases). Germline V gene sequence: CDR1 KGHSH, CDR2 LQKENI. CDR3 length: 15 amino acids. Trimming took 4 bases from V and 0 from J, leaving 10 bases between them.

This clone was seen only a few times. In DNA form, the CDR3 reads TGTGCCTGGAGTGGGGGCCCTAGTGAAAAACTGTTTTTT. Its translation is CAWSGGPSEKLFF. The chain carries TRBV30 and TRBJ1-4; TRBD1 might be the D (5 bases). Germline-derived CDR1 and CDR2 are GTSNPN and SVGIG (reference sequence). Trimming stripped 1 base from V and 7 bases from J, with 10 bases between. The CDR3 has 13 residues. The variable domain in full, completed from reference TRBV30 and TRBJ1-4, reads SQTIHQWPATLVQPVGSPLSLECTVEGTSNPNLYWYRQAAGRGLQLLFYSVGIGQISSEVPQNLSASRPQDRQFILSSKKLLLSDSGFYLCAWSGGPSEKLFFGSGTQLSVL.

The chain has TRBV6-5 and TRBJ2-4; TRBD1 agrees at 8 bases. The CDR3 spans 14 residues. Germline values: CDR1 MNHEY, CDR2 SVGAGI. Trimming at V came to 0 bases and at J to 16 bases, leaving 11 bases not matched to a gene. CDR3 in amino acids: CASSYSGGQVETYF. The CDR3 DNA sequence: TGTGCCAGCAGTTACTCGGGGGGACAGGTAGAAACCTACTTC.

The CDR3 loop is CASTLDRGYTDTQYF. CDR3 DNA: TGTGCCAGCACCCTGGACAGGGGATACACAGATACGCAGTATTTT. This sequence joins TRBV2 and TRBJ2-3, with 9 positions matching TRBD1. Germline CDR1 is SNHLY and CDR2 is FYNNEI. The trim removed 7 bases at V and 2 bases at J, leaving 7 bases unmatched. This CDR3 has 15 amino acids.

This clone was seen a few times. The CDR3 region is CSIWDRWNEQFF. The CDR3, as DNA: TGCAGCATTTGGGACAGATGGAATGAGCAGTTCTTC. The rearrangement links TRBV29-1 to TRBJ2-1; 7 bases line up with TRBD1. Per the germline V gene, CDR1 is SQVTM and CDR2 is ANQGSEA. This CDR3 spans 12 amino acids. J lost 7 bases, V lost 8 bases, and 8 bases had no gene match.

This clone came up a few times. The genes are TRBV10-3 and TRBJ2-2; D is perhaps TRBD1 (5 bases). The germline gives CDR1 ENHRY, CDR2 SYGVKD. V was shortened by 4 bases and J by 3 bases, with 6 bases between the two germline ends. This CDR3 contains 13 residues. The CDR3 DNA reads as TGTGCCATCAGTGGACAGTACACCGGGGAGCTGTTTTTT. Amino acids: CAISGQYTGELFF.

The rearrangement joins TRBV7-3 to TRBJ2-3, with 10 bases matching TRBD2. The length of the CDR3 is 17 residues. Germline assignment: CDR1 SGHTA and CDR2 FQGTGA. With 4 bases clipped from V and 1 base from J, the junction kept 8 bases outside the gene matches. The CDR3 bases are TGTGCCAGCAGCTCCCAAAGCGGGGGGGCAGGCACAGATACGCAGTATTTT. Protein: CASSSQSGGAGTDTQYF.

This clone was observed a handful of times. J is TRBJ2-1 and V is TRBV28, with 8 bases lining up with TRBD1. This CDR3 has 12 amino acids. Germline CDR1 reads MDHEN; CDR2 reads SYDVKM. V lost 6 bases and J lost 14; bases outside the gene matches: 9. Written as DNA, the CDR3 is TGTGCCAGCAGCCTTAGAGGACAGGGAGAGTTCTTC. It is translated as CASSLRGQGEFF. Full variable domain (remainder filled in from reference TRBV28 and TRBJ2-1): DVKVTQSSRYLVKRTGEKVFLECVQDMDHENMFWYRQDPGLGLRLIYFSYDVKMKEKGDIPEGYSVSREKKERFSLILESASTNQTSMYLCASSLRGQGEFFGPGTRLTVL.

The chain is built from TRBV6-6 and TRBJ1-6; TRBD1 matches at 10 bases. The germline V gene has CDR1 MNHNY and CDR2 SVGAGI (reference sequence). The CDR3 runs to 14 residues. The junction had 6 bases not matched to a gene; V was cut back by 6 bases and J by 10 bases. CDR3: CASRPGQGHSPLHF. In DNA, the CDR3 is TGTGCCAGCAGACCGGGACAGGGGCACTCACCCCTCCACTTT.

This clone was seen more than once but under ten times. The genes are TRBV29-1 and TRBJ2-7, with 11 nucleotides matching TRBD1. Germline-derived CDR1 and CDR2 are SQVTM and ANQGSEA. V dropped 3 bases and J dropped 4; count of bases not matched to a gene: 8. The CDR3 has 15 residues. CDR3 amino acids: CSVERTGGLPYEQYF. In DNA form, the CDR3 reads TGCAGCGTTGAGAGGACAGGGGGCCTCCCTTACGAGCAGTACTTC.

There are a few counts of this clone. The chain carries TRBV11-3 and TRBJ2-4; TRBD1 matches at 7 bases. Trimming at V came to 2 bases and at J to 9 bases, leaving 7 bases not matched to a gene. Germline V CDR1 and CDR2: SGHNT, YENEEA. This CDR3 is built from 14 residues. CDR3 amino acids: CASSLQGVEGIQYF. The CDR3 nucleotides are TGTGCCAGCAGCTTACAGGGGGTAGAAGGCATTCAGTACTTC.

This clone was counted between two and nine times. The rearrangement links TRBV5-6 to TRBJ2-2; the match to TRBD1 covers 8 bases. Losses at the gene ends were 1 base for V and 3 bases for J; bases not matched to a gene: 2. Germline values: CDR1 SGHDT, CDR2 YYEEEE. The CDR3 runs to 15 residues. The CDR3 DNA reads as TGTGCCAGCAGCTTGCGGGACAGGTACACCGGGGAGCTGTTTTTT. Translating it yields CASSLRDRYTGELFF.

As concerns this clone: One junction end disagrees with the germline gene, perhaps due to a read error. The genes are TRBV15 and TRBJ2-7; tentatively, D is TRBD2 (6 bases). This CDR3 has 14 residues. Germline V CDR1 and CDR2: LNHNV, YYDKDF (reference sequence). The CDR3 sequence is CATSRDRGTYEQHF. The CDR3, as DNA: TGTGCCACCAGCAGAGATCGGGGGACCTACGAGCAGCACTTC.

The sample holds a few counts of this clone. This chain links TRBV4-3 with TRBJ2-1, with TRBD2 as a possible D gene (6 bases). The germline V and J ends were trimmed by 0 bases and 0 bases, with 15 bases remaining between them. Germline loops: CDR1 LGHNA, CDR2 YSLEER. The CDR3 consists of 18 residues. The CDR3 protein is CASSQERAGTGSYNEQFF. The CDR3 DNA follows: TGCGCCAGCAGCCAAGAACGAGCCGGGACTGGCTCCTACAATGAGCAGTTCTTC.

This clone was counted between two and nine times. Written as DNA, the CDR3 is TGCGCCAGCAGCTTGGTCTTTGGTGGGAGTACTGAAGCTTTCTTT. It encodes CASSLVFGGSTEAFF. The chain joins TRBV5-1 to TRBJ1-1; D remains unclear. Deletions cut 0 bases from V and 5 bases from J, with 14 bases between. The length of the CDR3 is 15 residues. Germline-derived CDR1 and CDR2 are SGHRS and YFSETQ.

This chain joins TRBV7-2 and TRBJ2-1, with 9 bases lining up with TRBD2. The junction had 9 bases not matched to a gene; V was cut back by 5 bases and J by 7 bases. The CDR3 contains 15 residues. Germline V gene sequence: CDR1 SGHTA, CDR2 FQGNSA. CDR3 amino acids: CASSRIAGERNEQFF. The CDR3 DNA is TGTGCCAGCAGCCGTATAGCGGGAGAACGTAATGAGCAGTTCTTC. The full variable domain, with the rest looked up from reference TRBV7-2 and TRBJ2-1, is GAGVSQSPSNKVTEKGKDVELRCDPISGHTALYWYRQSLGQGLEFLIYFQGNSAPDKSGLPSDRFSAERTGGSVSTLTIQRTQQEDSAVYLCASSRIAGERNEQFFGPGTRLTVL.

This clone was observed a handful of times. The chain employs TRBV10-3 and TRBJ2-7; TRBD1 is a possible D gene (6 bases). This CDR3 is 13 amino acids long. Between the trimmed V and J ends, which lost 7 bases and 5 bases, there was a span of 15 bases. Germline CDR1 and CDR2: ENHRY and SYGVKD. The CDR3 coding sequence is TGTGCCATCAATGACAGGCCATCTAACGAGCAGTACTTC. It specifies CAINDRPSNEQYF.

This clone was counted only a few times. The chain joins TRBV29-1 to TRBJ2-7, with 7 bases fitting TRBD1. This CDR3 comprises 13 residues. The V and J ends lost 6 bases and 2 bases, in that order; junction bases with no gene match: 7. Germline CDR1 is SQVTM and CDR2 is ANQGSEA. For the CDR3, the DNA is TGCAGCGTCGGGTGGACAGGCGCCTACGAGCAGTACTTC. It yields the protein CSVGWTGAYEQYF.

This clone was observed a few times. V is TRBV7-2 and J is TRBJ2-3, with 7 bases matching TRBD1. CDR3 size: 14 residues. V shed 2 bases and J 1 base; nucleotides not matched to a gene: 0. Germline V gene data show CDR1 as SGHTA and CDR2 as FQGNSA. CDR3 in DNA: TGTGCCAGCAGCTTACAGGGGGGCACAGATACGCAGTATTTT. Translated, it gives CASSLQGGTDTQYF.

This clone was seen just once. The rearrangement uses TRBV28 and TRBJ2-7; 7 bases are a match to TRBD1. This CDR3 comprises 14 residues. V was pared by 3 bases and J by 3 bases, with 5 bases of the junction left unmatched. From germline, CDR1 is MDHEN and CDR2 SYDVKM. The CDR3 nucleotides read TGTGCCAGCAGTTTCGGGACAGCTTACTACGAGCAGTACTTC. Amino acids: CASSFGTAYYEQYF.

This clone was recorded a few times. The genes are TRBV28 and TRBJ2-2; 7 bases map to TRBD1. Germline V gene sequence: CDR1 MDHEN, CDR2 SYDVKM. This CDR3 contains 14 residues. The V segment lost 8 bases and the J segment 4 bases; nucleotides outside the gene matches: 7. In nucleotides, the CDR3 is TGTGCCAGCCGGGGACAGATCTCCACCGGGGAGCTGTTTTTT. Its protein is CASRGQISTGELFF.

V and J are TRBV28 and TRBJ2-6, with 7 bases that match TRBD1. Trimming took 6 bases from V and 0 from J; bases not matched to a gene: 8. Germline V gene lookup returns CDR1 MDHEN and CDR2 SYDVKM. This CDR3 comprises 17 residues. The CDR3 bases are TGTGCCAGCAGGAACAGGGGACAAACCTCTGGGGCCAACGTCCTGACTTTC. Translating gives CASRNRGQTSGANVLTF.

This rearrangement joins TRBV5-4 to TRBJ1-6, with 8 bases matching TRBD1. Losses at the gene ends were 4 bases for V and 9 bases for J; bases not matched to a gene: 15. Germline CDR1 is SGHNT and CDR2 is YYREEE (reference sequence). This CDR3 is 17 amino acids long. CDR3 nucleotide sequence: TGTGCCAGCAGCCTTTTGAGAAGACAGGGGACAAGTTCACCCCTCCACTTT. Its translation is CASSLLRRQGTSSPLHF.

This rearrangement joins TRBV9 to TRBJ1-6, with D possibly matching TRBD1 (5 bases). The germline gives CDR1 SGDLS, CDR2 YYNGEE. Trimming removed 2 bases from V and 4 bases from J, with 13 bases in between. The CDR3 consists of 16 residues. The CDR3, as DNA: TGTGCCAGCAGCGTTGACAGTGCCATTTATAATTCACCCCTCCACTTT. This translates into CASSVDSAIYNSPLHF.

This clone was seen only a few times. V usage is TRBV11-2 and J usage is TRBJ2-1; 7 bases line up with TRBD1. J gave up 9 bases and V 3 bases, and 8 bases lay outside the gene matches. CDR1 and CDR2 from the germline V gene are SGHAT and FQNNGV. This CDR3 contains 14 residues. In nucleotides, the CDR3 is TGTGCCAGCAGCTTGGGACAGCCCTCTAGTGAGCAGTTCTTC. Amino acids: CASSLGQPSSEQFF.